The 19 T cell receptor beta chains reported below all come from one sample, sequenced in a study of shared clonotypes between healthy human individuals. Produced via immunoSEQ multiplex PCR; TCRdb's table is partial and in-frame only. The repertoire consists of fewer than 850,000 clones, with 90% occurring once and the leading ten covering 30% to 40%. Sequenced sample: memory CD8+ T cells from PBMCs. Subset in this sample: CD45RO+ cells pooled with CCR7-negative TemRA cells. The source is a young man in good health. Some clones in this sample may be carry-over from other donors' samples.

The chain carries TRBV25-1 and TRBJ2-5, with D uncertain. The V end was cut by 0 bases, the J end by 3 bases, with 8 bases between. This CDR3 comprises 14 residues. CDR1 and CDR2 (germline): MGHDK, SYGVNS. CDR3 amino acids: CASSEYDSKETQYF. The CDR3 bases are TGTGCCAGCAGTGAATACGACTCCAAAGAGACCCAGTACTTC.

DNA for the CDR3: TGTGCCAGCGGCTATGGGGTGAACACTGAAGCTTTCTTT. This codes for CASGYGVNTEAFF. The genes are TRBV5-6 and TRBJ1-1; D is unresolved. CDR1 SGHDT and CDR2 YYEEEE come from the germline V gene. The CDR3 runs 13 residues. V was trimmed by 7 bases and J by 0 bases, leaving 10 bases between them. Full variable domain (rest looked up from reference TRBV5-6 and TRBJ1-1): DAGVTQSPTHLIKTRGQQVTLRCSPKSGHDTVSWYQQALGQGPQFIFQYYEEEERQRGNFPDRFSGHQFPNYSSELNVNALLLGDSALYLCASGYGVNTEAFFGQGTRLTVV.

V usage is TRBV11-2 and J usage is TRBJ2-1; TRBD1 matches 7 bases. Losses at the gene ends were 1 base for V and 4 bases for J; bases not matched to a gene: 13. Germline V lookup: CDR1 SGHAT, CDR2 FQNNGV. The CDR3 covers 18 residues. Here the CDR3 DNA reads TGTGCCAGCAGCTTAGTGAGGGGGCAGGTTGGGTCTTACAATGAGCAGTTCTTC. Encoded protein: CASSLVRGQVGSYNEQFF.

In DNA form, the CDR3 reads TGTGCCAGAAAACTCAAAACGGGGCGGGTTGGGGATCAGCCCCAGCATTTT. It translates to CARKLKTGRVGDQPQHF. The genes are TRBV5-3 and TRBJ1-5, with TRBD1 as a possible D gene (5 bases). TRBV5-3 counts as an open reading frame of uncertain function. There are 17 residues in the CDR3. Trimming removed 6 bases at V and 5 bases at J, with 24 bases between.

The chain combines TRBV7-8 with TRBJ2-1; D unresolved. The CDR3 runs to 14 residues. V was clipped by 8 bases and J by 3 bases, with 14 bases between them. Germline V gene data show CDR1 as SGHVS and CDR2 as FQNEAQ. The CDR3: CASELSRDYNEQFF. CDR3 bases: TGTGCCAGCGAATTATCACGAGACTACAATGAGCAGTTCTTC.

The chain couples TRBV14 to TRBJ2-2, with D perhaps TRBD1 (7 bases). This CDR3 region has 17 residues. The germline V gene has CDR1 SGHDN and CDR2 FVKESK. V lost 0 bases, J lost 6 bases, and 17 bases lay in between. The CDR3 DNA reads as TGTGCCAGCAGCCAAGAGGAGGGACAGACCCAGCCCGGGGAGCTGTTTTTT. Its protein product is CASSQEEGQTQPGELFF.

The chain is built from TRBV21-1 and TRBJ1-2. TRBV21-1 is classified as a pseudogene. The CDR3 is 14 residues long. CDR3: CASSKVRWDYGYTF. The CDR3 DNA reads as TGTGCCAGCAGCAAAGTTCGGTGGGACTATGGCTACACCTTC.

The chain employs TRBV10-3 and TRBJ1-1; weak D call: TRBD1 (6 bases). V was pared by 3 bases and J by 5 bases, with 19 bases between. The CDR3 sequence is 16 residues long. Germline CDR1 reads ENHRY; CDR2 reads SYGVKD. CDR3 residues: CAISDPGKGVGTEAFF. CDR3 in DNA: TGTGCCATCAGTGACCCGGGGAAGGGGGTAGGTACTGAAGCTTTCTTT.

V usage is TRBV7-9 and J usage is TRBJ1-2; D is unclear. The ends were cut back, 3 bases at V and 0 bases at J, with 11 bases in the middle. Germline V gives CDR1 SEHNR, CDR2 FQNEAQ (reference sequence). This CDR3 has 15 amino acids. CDR3 bases: TGTGCCAGCAGCTTTATTGCCGGAGCTAACTATGGCTACACCTTC. Translating it yields CASSFIAGANYGYTF. Based on the CDR3 plus reference TRBV7-9 and TRBJ1-2, the full variable domain is DTGVSQNPRHKITKRGQNVTFRCDPISEHNRLYWYRQTLGQGPEFLTYFQNEAQLEKSRLLSDRFSAERPKGSFSTLEIQRTEQGDSAMYLCASSFIAGANYGYTFGSGTRLTVV.

The rearrangement joins TRBV25-1 to TRBJ2-7, with D unresolved. The CDR3 contains 15 residues. Per the germline V gene, CDR1 is MGHDK and CDR2 is SYGVNS. With 5 bases removed from V and 5 bases from J, the gap between germline ends came to 19 bases. The CDR3 loop reads CASSLGAISYDEQYF. DNA of the CDR3: TGTGCCAGCAGTTTAGGAGCCATTTCCTACGACGAGCAGTACTTC.

The chain links TRBV7-8 to TRBJ2-1; 7 bases map to TRBD2. Germline-derived CDR1 and CDR2 are SGHVS and FQNEAQ. The CDR3 has 16 amino acids. With 4 bases clipped from V and 9 bases from J, the junction kept 15 bases outside the gene matches. The CDR3 DNA reads as TGTGCCAGCAGCTCGTACCGACCTACTAGCGCTAGTGAGCAGTTCTTC. Amino acids: CASSSYRPTSASEQFF.

The chain has TRBV30 and TRBJ1-2; 7 bases match TRBD1. The ends lost 5 bases at V and 6 bases at J; junction bases unmatched: 9. The CDR3 is made up of 13 amino acids. The germline gives CDR1 GTSNPN, CDR2 SVGIG (reference sequence). The CDR3 coding sequence is TGTGCCTGGGCGGGGACAGCGACGGATGGCTACACCTTC. This translates into CAWAGTATDGYTF. The variable domain in full, completed from reference TRBV30 and TRBJ1-2, reads SQTIHQWPATLVQPVGSPLSLECTVEGTSNPNLYWYRQAAGRGLQLLFYSVGIGQISSEVPQNLSASRPQDRQFILSSKKLLLSDSGFYLCAWAGTATDGYTFGSGTRLTVV.

The chain employs TRBV27 and TRBJ1-1, with 10 nucleotides matching TRBD1. Germline-derived CDR1 and CDR2 are MNHEY and SMNVEV (reference sequence). The CDR3 spans 16 residues. V trimming: 5 bases; J trimming: 6 bases; junction bases outside the gene matches: 12. The CDR3 DNA is TGTGCCAGCAGTCCGAGTCCCGGGACAGGGGTGGCTGAAGCTTTCTTT. Translation: CASSPSPGTGVAEAFF.

This clone was detected a few times. The chain combines TRBV7-9 with TRBJ1-3; D is uncertain. V was pared by 5 bases and J by 9 bases, with 23 bases between. This CDR3 spans 16 amino acids. The V gene's germline CDR1 is SEHNR and CDR2 FQNEAQ (reference sequence). The CDR3 nucleotides read TGTGCCAGCAGCCACCTTTTAGGCCCCTCAAGGAGCACCATATATTTT. Amino acid sequence: CASSHLLGPSRSTIYF.

This rearrangement joins TRBV10-1 to TRBJ2-7, with a weak D call TRBD1 (6 bases). V was cut by 3 bases and J by 0 bases, with 9 bases left in between. The CDR3 loop spans 14 amino acids. CDR1 is WNHNN and CDR2 is SYGVQD in the germline V gene (reference sequence). The CDR3 is CASSDRDNSYEQYF. CDR3 nucleotides: TGCGCCAGCAGTGACCGGGACAACTCCTACGAGCAGTACTTC.

This rearrangement joins TRBV9 to TRBJ2-1; possible D gene TRBD2, 7 bases. CDR1 SGDLS and CDR2 YYNGEE come from the germline V gene. The V gene lost 4 bases and the J gene lost 4 bases, with 18 bases spanning the gap. This CDR3 is 16 amino acids long. CDR3 coding DNA: TGTGCCAGCAGCCGCGGGGGCAGAGGTATTTACAATGAGCAGTTCTTC. Protein product: CASSRGGRGIYNEQFF.

The chain employs TRBV28 and TRBJ2-7, with D possibly TRBD2 on 5 matching bases. V lost 7 bases, J lost 1 base, and 14 bases lay in between. Germline V gives CDR1 MDHEN, CDR2 SYDVKM. There are 14 residues in the CDR3. CDR3 DNA: TGTGCCAGCATGTGGGTTCGAGGGTCCTACGAGCAGTACTTC. The encoded protein is CASMWVRGSYEQYF.

The chain uses TRBV21-1 and TRBJ1-5; whether TRBD1, the table's D call, matches the DNA was not checked. TRBV21-1 is tagged as a pseudogene. This CDR3 has 18 amino acids. The CDR3 DNA reads TGTGCCAGCAGCAAAGTTTCGGTGGGGACAGGGGGGGAACAGCCCCAGCATTTT. Translated, it gives CASSKVSVGTGGEQPQHF.

The chain is built from TRBV18 and TRBJ1-1; a possible D gene is TRBD1 (6 bases). Deletions cut 0 bases from V and 3 bases from J, with 8 bases between. Germline V lookup: CDR1 KGHSH, CDR2 LQKENI. The CDR3 covers 14 residues. The CDR3 reads CASSPPNRDTEAFF. CDR3 sequence (DNA): TGTGCCAGCTCACCACCGAACAGGGACACTGAAGCTTTCTTT.